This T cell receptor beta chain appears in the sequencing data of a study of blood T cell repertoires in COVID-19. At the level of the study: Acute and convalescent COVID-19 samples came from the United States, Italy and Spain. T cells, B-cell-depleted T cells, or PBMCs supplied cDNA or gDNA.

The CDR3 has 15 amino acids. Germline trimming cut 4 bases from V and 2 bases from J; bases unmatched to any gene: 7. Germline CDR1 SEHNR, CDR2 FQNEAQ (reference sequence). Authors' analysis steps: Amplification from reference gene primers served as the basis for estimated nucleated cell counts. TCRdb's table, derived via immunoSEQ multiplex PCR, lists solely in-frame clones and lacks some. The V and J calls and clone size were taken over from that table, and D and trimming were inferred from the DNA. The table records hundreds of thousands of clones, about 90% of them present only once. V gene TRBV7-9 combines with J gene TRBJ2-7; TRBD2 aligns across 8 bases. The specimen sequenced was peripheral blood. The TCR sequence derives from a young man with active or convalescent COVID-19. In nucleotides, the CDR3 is TGTGCCAGCAGCTCAAAGCGGGAGCCCGCCTACGAGCAGTACTTC. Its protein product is CASSSKREPAYEQYF.